This TCR beta chain came from a study of blood T cell repertoires in COVID-19. Study details: The samples span acute and convalescent COVID-19 from the United States, Italy and Spain.

Trimming took off 1 base at V and 6 bases at J, with 13 bases between the two ends. The CDR3 totals 15 residues. Per the germline V gene, CDR1 is SGHRS and CDR2 is YFSETQ. Sequencing used immunoSEQ multiplex PCR; TCRdb keeps in-frame clones, though not all of them. This table holds roughly 150,000 clones, approximately 90% found once. The sequencing input was peripheral blood. The V and J genes are TRBV5-1 and TRBJ2-2; D is ambiguous. This clonotype was sampled from a man aged 18 to 30 with COVID-19, enrolled during active disease. The CDR3 DNA reads as TGCGCCAGCAGCTTGTCCACGTTTGAGGCCGGGGAGCTGTTTTTT. Protein product: CASSLSTFEAGELFF.